The present T cell receptor beta chain was sequenced within a study of CD8 T cells in Susac syndrome. V lost 0 bases to trimming and J lost 7 bases, with 10 bases between them. From germline, CDR1 is LGHNA and CDR2 YSLEER. CDR3 size: 13 residues. When the RNA was reverse transcribed, random hexamers were used with an input of about 0.45 to 1 ug. Multiplex immunoSEQ PCR targeted 54 Vbeta and 13 Jbeta TCR beta segments. One entry per CDR3 protein results from TCRdb running MiXCR on the immunoSEQ multiplex PCR reads. The sample holds roughly 190,000 distinct CDR3 sequences, about 95% seen once. CD8+ and CD4+ T cells taken from blood had their TCR beta sequenced. Controls comprised healthy donors matched for age and sex. Negative isolation yielded the CD8+ and CD4+ T cells, while FACS enriched the TEMRA cells.

The V gene is TRBV4-3, the J gene TRBJ2-7; D is possibly TRBD2 (6 bases). This receptor was identified in a human donor in good health. The sequenced material came from CD4+ T cells from PBMCs. CDR3 in amino acids: CASSQDRGKEQYF. As DNA, the CDR3 is TGCGCCAGCAGCCAAGATCGGGGGAAAGAGCAGTACTTC.